What follows are 14 T cell receptor beta chains derived from one specimen sequenced in a study of T-cell reconstitution after alpha-beta-depleted transplantation in children. Using unique molecular identifiers, the investigators prepared the TCRbeta library. TCRdb reprocessed the PCR reads via MiXCR and lists one record per CDR3 protein. The table records some 490,000 distinct CDR3 sequences, approximately 12% of them present only once. Sequencing was performed on PBMCs from the stem cell graft donor, taken from the stem cell graft. These receptors all come from a human donor who donated a stem cell graft to a child with combined immunodeficiency.

The chain links TRBV5-1 to TRBJ1-2; no clear D gene. Germline CDR1 SGHRS, CDR2 YFSETQ. This CDR3 spans 14 amino acids. With 0 bases removed from V and 5 bases from J, the gap between germline ends came to 11 bases. CDR3 DNA sequence: TGCGCCAGCAGCTTGGAAGCCAGAACATATGGCTACACCTTC. Its translation is CASSLEARTYGYTF.

The chain is built from TRBV6-2 or TRBV6-3 and TRBJ1-1; 7 nucleotides agree with TRBD1. Trimming at V came to 11 bases and at J to 5 bases, leaving 11 bases not matched to a gene. The CDR3 is 13 amino acids. The germline CDR1 and CDR2 sequences are MNHEY and SVGEGT. The CDR3 spells CACRQGRWTEAFF. CDR3 sequence (DNA): TGTGCCTGTAGACAGGGCCGATGGACTGAAGCTTTCTTT.

The gene calls are TRBV3-1 and TRBJ2-5; D call uncertain. Germline V CDR1 and CDR2: LGHDT, YNNKEL (reference sequence). V shed 1 base and J shed 0 bases, with 6 bases lying between them. This CDR3 comprises 14 residues. This CDR3 reads CASSQGTDQETQYF. The CDR3 coding sequence is TGTGCCAGCAGCCAAGGAACAGACCAAGAGACCCAGTACTTC.

J is TRBJ1-4 and V is TRBV12-3 or TRBV12-4; TRBD1 matches 7 bases. The CDR3 sequence is 18 residues long. V was clipped by 5 bases and J by 0 bases; unmatched bases: 12. CDR3 amino acids: CASSPRDSIFTTNEKLFF. CDR3 nucleotide sequence: TGTGCCAGCAGTCCCCGGGACAGTATTTTTACAACTAATGAAAAACTGTTTTTT.

This clonotype came up a few times. The chain recombines TRBV20-1 with TRBJ1-1, with 8 bases identical to TRBD1. Germline CDR1 reads DFQATT; CDR2 reads SNEGSKA (reference sequence). The CDR3 spans 16 residues. V dropped 3 bases and J dropped 1; count of bases not matched to a gene: 10. This CDR3 is CSASGQGGVTNTEAFF. CDR3 bases: TGCAGTGCTAGCGGACAGGGCGGTGTTACGAACACTGAAGCTTTCTTT.

The chain employs TRBV7-2 and TRBJ2-7; D is perhaps TRBD2 (7 bases). There are 16 residues in the CDR3. Germline V gene lookup returns CDR1 SGHTA and CDR2 FQGNSA. V lost 1 base, J lost 5 bases, and 18 bases lay in between. CDR3 in DNA: TGTGCCAGCAGCTTAGAGGGGCGGGGGCTCGTACACGAGCAGTACTTC. Encoded protein: CASSLEGRGLVHEQYF.

The chain employs TRBV5-5 and TRBJ2-3, with D possibly TRBD1 on 6 matching bases. With 4 bases removed from V and 2 bases from J, the gap between germline ends came to 14 bases. The germline gives CDR1 SGHKS, CDR2 YYEKEE (reference sequence). CDR3 length equals 15 residues. The chain's CDR3 is CASSRVYRDTDTQYF. CDR3 nucleotides: TGTGCCAGCAGCCGCGTGTACAGGGACACAGATACGCAGTATTTT.

This clonotype showed up just a few times. V and J are TRBV11-2 and TRBJ1-1; D is possibly TRBD1 (6 bases). The ends were cut back, 5 bases at V and 1 base at J, with 14 bases in the middle. Per germline, CDR1 SGHAT and CDR2 FQNNGV. The CDR3 covers 15 residues. The CDR3 nucleotides read TGTGCCAGCAGCCGGGGAAGGACAGCGAACACTGAAGCTTTCTTT. It specifies CASSRGRTANTEAFF.

There are a few counts of this clonotype. A read error is possible here, since a much larger clone lies one base away. This chain connects TRBV9 to TRBJ2-1; a weak D match, TRBD1 (6 bases). Germline lookup yields CDR1 SGDLS and CDR2 YYNGEE. Trimming took off 3 bases at V and 0 bases at J, with 10 bases between the two ends. CDR3 length: 15 amino acids. The CDR3 nucleotides are TGTGCCAGCAGCGCCCAGGGGAGCTCCTACAATGAGCAGTTCTTC. Its translation: CASSAQGSSYNEQFF. Combining the CDR3 with reference TRBV9 and TRBJ2-1 gives the whole variable domain DSGVTQTPKHLITATGQRVTLRCSPRSGDLSVYWYQQSLDQGLQFLIQYYNGEERAKGNILERFSAQQFPDLHSELNLSSLELGDSALYFCASSAQGSSYNEQFFGPGTRLTVL.

This clonotype was observed many times. The chain combines TRBV15 with TRBJ2-7, with a possible D match to TRBD2 (5 bases). CDR3 length: 16 amino acids. V was clipped by 0 bases and J by 5 bases, with 17 bases between them. CDR1 and CDR2 (germline): LNHNV, YYDKDF (reference sequence). The CDR3 DNA sequence: TGTGCCACCAGCAGAGATTTGGCAGGTGGAGGCCACGAGCAGTACTTC. Its protein is CATSRDLAGGGHEQYF.

This clonotype was recorded at least ten times. The genes are TRBV11-2 and TRBJ2-7; D is ambiguous. CDR1 and CDR2 from the germline V gene are SGHAT and FQNNGV. The V end was cut by 1 base, the J end by 5 bases, with 15 bases between. The CDR3 has 15 residues. CDR3 in DNA: TGTGCCAGCAGCTTAGCCCCAGTACGACTCCACGAGCAGTACTTC. This encodes CASSLAPVRLHEQYF.

The rearrangement joins TRBV3-1 to TRBJ2-4, with a tentative D call TRBD2 (7 bases). The germline V gene has CDR1 LGHDT and CDR2 YNNKEL (reference sequence). Trimming left V 4 bases short and J 6 bases short, with 16 bases between. CDR3 size: 15 residues. CDR3 amino acids: CASSLQRGGINIQYF. The CDR3 DNA reads as TGTGCCAGCAGCCTACAGAGGGGGGGGATAAACATTCAGTACTTC.

V is TRBV9 and J is TRBJ2-5; weak D call: TRBD2 (7 bases). With 5 bases removed from V and 2 bases from J, the gap between germline ends came to 19 bases. The CDR3 spans 16 residues. The germline V gene encodes CDR1 SGDLS and CDR2 YYNGEE. The CDR3 loop reads CASSSRGGGPQETQYF. The CDR3, as DNA: TGTGCCAGCAGTTCCCGTGGCGGGGGCCCACAAGAGACCCAGTACTTC.

The J gene is TRBJ2-3, the V gene TRBV28; TRBD1 matches 9 bases. The CDR3 runs to 15 residues. Germline V CDR1 and CDR2: MDHEN, SYDVKM. Trimming took 3 bases from V and 7 from J; bases not matched to a gene: 8. This CDR3 reads CASSLGDRASNTQYF. CDR3 DNA: TGTGCCAGCAGTTTGGGGGACAGGGCCTCAAATACGCAGTATTTT.